The sequence of this T cell receptor beta chain was determined in a study of blood T cell repertoires in COVID-19. Study-wide context: Samples of COVID-19 (acute and convalescent) were obtained from the United States, Italy and Spain.

The CDR3 is 15 residues long. V was trimmed by 0 bases and J by 7 bases, leaving 10 bases between them. The germline CDR1 and CDR2 sequences are LGHDT and YNNKEL (reference sequence). Sequencing was performed with immunoSEQ multiplex PCR; in TCRdb, only in-frame clones are kept and a portion is missing. The profile shows 400,000 to 550,000 clones, around 90% of them singletons. The chain couples TRBV3-1 (or the pseudogene TRBV3-2) to TRBJ2-6; D is undetermined. Sequenced sample: PBMCs or T cells enriched from blood (not recorded which). The receptor's source is a woman under 30 with acute COVID-19. CDR3 sequence: CASSQDLAEANVLTF. The CDR3 DNA follows: TGTGCCAGCAGCCAAGATCTTGCGGAAGCCAACGTCCTGACTTTC.